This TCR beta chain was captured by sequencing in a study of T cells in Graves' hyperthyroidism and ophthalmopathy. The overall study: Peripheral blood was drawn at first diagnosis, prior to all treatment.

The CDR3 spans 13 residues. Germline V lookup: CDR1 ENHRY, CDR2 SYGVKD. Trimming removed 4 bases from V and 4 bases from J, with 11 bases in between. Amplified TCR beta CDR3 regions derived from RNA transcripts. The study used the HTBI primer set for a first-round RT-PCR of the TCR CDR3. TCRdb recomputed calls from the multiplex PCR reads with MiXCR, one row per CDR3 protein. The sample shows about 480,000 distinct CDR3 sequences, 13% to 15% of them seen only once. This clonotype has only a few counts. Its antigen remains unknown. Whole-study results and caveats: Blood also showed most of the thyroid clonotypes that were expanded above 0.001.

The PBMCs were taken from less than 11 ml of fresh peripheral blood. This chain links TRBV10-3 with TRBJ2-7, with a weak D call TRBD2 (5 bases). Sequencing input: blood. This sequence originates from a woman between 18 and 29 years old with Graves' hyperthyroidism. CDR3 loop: CAISGTAVYEQYF. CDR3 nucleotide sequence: TGTGCCATCAGTGGGACTGCTGTTTACGAGCAGTACTTC.